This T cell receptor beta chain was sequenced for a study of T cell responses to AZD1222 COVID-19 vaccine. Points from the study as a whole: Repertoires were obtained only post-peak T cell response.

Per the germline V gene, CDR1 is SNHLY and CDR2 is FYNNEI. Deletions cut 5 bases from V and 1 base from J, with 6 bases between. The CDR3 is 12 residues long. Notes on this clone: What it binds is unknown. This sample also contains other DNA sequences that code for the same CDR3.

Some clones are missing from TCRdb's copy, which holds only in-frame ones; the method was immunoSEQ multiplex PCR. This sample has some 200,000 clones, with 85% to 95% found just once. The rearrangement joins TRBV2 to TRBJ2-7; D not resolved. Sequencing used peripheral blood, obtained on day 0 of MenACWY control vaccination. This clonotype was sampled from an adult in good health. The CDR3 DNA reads TGTGCCAGCAGTCGCACTTCCTACGAGCAGTACTTC. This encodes CASSRTSYEQYF.